The rows below give T cell receptor beta chains drawn from one sample of a study of technical replicates of blood from four donors. Assay: immunoSEQ multiplex PCR; the TCRdb copy retains only in-frame clones and omits some. Of around 76,000 clones in the sample, approximately 90% are singletons; the top ten hold roughly 0.27%. What was sequenced was T cells isolated from PBMCs. The receptors shown here come from a human donor in good health. The CDR3 runs from the conserved cysteine through the conserved F or W. The D gene is left open where the match is weak. Clone size appears in some rows only: once, few, many, or a class for an expanded clone.

j_call d_call cdr3_length clone_size v_call cdr3_aa cdr3_nt
TRBJ2-5 - 13 - TRBV5-5 CASSPFGQETQYF TGTGCCAGCAGCCCCTTCGGGCAAGAGACCCAGTACTTC
TRBJ1-5 TRBD1 16 - TRBV30 CAWRPGQGIANQPQHF TGTGCCTGGAGGCCGGGACAGGGGATAGCAAATCAGCCCCAGCATTTT
TRBJ1-1 TRBD1 13 - TRBV6-5 CASSRGLNTEAFF TGTGCCAGCTCCAGGGGGCTGAACACTGAAGCTTTCTTT
TRBJ1-6 - 13 - TRBV30 CAWTRRGNSPLHF TGTGCCTGGACCCGCCGGGGTAATTCACCCCTCCACTTT
TRBJ1-2 - 13 once TRBV6-1 CASITGTLYGYTF TGTGCCAGCATTACCGGGACTCTCTATGGCTACACCTTC
TRBJ2-3 TRBD2 16 - TRBV5-1 CASSRLGGVPTDTQYF TGCGCCAGCAGCAGGTTGGGGGGGGTACCCACAGATACGCAGTATTTT
TRBJ2-6 TRBD2 15 - TRBV6-5 CASRRGVSGANVLTF TGTGCCAGCAGGCGGGGGGTCTCTGGGGCCAACGTCCTGACTTTC
TRBJ1-2 - 13 - TRBV10-3 CAISVDSEYGYTF TGTGCCATCAGCGTTGACAGCGAATATGGCTACACCTTC
TRBJ1-6 - 16 once TRBV6-1 CASRETGSIYNSPLHF TGTGCCAGCAGAGAAACAGGGTCGATCTATAATTCACCCCTCCACTTT
TRBJ1-2 TRBD1 13 - TRBV11-2 CASSLGQNYGYTF TGTGCCAGCAGCTTGGGACAGAACTATGGCTACACCTTC
TRBJ1-2 - 13 - TRBV6-5 CASRRQQIGGYTF TGTGCCAGCAGGCGACAGCAGATCGGGGGCTACACCTTC
TRBJ2-1 - 15 - TRBV19 CASTDLSLVSNEQFF TGTGCCAGTACCGATCTCTCACTAGTATCCAATGAGCAGTTCTTC
TRBJ1-1 TRBD1 17 - TRBV5-1 CASSLVPTGTGDTEAFF TGCGCCAGCAGCTTGGTGCCCACCGGGACAGGCGACACTGAAGCTTTCTTT
TRBJ2-1 TRBD2 16 - TRBV4-2 CASSQPGLADYNEQFF TGTGCCAGCAGCCAACCGGGACTAGCGGACTACAATGAGCAGTTCTTC
TRBJ1-2 - 14 - TRBV7-9 CASSLEGEPYGYTF TGTGCCAGCAGCTTAGAAGGGGAACCCTATGGCTACACCTTC
TRBJ1-2 - 14 - TRBV30 CAWSVRFGGPGYTF TGTGCCTGGAGTGTACGTTTCGGGGGACCTGGCTACACCTTC
TRBJ1-1 - 15 - TRBV7-9 CASSLGTGRNTEAFF TGTGCCAGCAGCTTGGGGACTGGCCGAAACACTGAAGCTTTCTTT
TRBJ1-5 TRBD1 15 - TRBV29-1 CSVGQGQGLNQPQHF TGCAGCGTGGGCCAGGGACAGGGACTCAATCAGCCCCAGCATTTT
TRBJ2-5 - 11 - TRBV2 CASKAEETQYF TGTGCCAGCAAGGCGGAAGAGACCCAGTACTTC
TRBJ2-7 TRBD2 15 - TRBV7-2 CASSLWRESSSEQYF TGTGCCAGCAGCTTATGGCGGGAGAGCTCGTCCGAGCAGTACTTC
TRBJ2-1 TRBD1 14 once TRBV12-5 CASVSRQGYNEQFF TGTGCTAGTGTATCCCGACAGGGCTACAATGAGCAGTTCTTC
TRBJ2-7 TRBD1 13 - TRBV5-1 CASSRTGDYEQYF TGCGCCAGCAGCCGGACAGGGGACTACGAGCAGTACTTC
TRBJ1-5 - 15 few TRBV5-5 CASSLVVGSNQPQHF TGTGCCAGCAGCTTGGTGGTCGGGAGCAATCAGCCCCAGCATTTT
TRBJ2-7 TRBD2 13 once TRBV28 CASSGGSSYEQYF TGTGCCAGCAGCGGGGGGAGCTCCTACGAGCAGTACTTC
TRBJ1-1 - 18 - TRBV18 CASSPSRGLTASDTEAFF TGTGCCAGCTCCCCTTCCAGGGGTCTGACCGCGTCGGACACTGAAGCTTTCTTT
TRBJ2-7 - 13 - TRBV4-1 CASSQGQAHEQYF TGCGCCAGCAGCCAGGGTCAGGCTCACGAGCAGTACTTC
TRBJ2-1 TRBD1 17 - TRBV7-8 CASSPIERDRLYNEQFF TGTGCCAGCAGCCCCATCGAGAGGGACAGATTATACAATGAGCAGTTCTTC
TRBJ2-7 - 15 - TRBV19 CASSTGVAPSYEQYF TGTGCCAGTAGTACGGGAGTCGCCCCCTCCTACGAGCAGTACTTC
TRBJ1-2 - 12 once TRBV28 CASSLIDGGYTF TGTGCCAGCAGTTTAATTGATGGCGGCTACACCTTC
TRBJ2-7 - 13 - TRBV14 CASSHQDGGEQYF TGTGCCAGCAGCCATCAAGACGGGGGCGAGCAGTACTTC